The 21 T cell receptor beta chains below were found in one sample sequenced in a study of shared clonotypes between healthy human individuals. Assay used: immunoSEQ multiplex PCR; TCRdb lists only in-frame clones, some missing. The sample holds about 990,000 clones, 75% to 80% seen once. The sequenced sample was memory CD4+ T cells from PBMCs. As to subset: CD45RA-negative fraction. All receptors come from a man aged 18-30 years in good health. Some clones in this sample may be carry-over from other donors' samples.

This chain joins TRBV2 and TRBJ1-1; no reliable D call. Per the germline V gene, CDR1 is SNHLY and CDR2 is FYNNEI. The CDR3 totals 12 residues. Deletions cut 5 bases from V and 1 base from J, with 5 bases between. The CDR3: CASSLANTEAFF. As DNA, the CDR3 is TGTGCCAGCAGTTTAGCGAACACTGAAGCTTTCTTT.

The rearrangement uses TRBV2 and TRBJ1-5; 8 bases are a match to TRBD1. The CDR3 is 13 amino acids. Trimming took 6 bases from V and 7 from J; bases not matched to a gene: 5. The germline V gene encodes CDR1 SNHLY and CDR2 FYNNEI. CDR3 sequence: CASRDRGWQPQHF. CDR3 bases: TGTGCCAGCAGAGACAGGGGCTGGCAGCCCCAGCATTTT. Full variable domain (rest looked up from reference TRBV2 and TRBJ1-5): EPEVTQTPSHQVTQMGQEVILRCVPISNHLYFYWYRQILGQKVEFLVSFYNNEISEKSEIFDDQFSVERPDGSNFTLKIRSTKLEDSAMYFCASRDRGWQPQHFGDGTRLSIL.

V gene TRBV10-1 combines with J gene TRBJ2-2; 7 bases map to TRBD2. V lost 6 bases, J lost 4 bases, and 5 bases stayed unmatched. Germline CDR1 WNHNN, CDR2 SYGVQD (reference sequence). The CDR3 extends over 14 amino acids. CDR3 DNA sequence: TGCGCCAGCAGAACTAGCGACGGCACCGGGGAGCTGTTTTTT. Residues: CASRTSDGTGELFF.

This clone was observed at least ten times. This rearrangement joins TRBV4-1 to TRBJ1-5; no clear D gene. There are 20 residues in the CDR3. Trimming took 0 bases from V and 0 from J, leaving 21 bases between them. Per germline, CDR1 MGHRA and CDR2 YSYEKL. The CDR3 here is CASSQDIQPLRLYSNQPQHF. CDR3 DNA sequence: TGCGCCAGCAGCCAAGATATACAGCCTCTACGCCTCTATAGCAATCAGCCCCAGCATTTT.

Details on this clone: Other nucleotide sequences in the sample specify the same CDR3. The CDR3 DNA follows: TGTGCCAGCAGTCGGACTAGCGGAAGCACAGATACGCAGTATTTT. Its protein product is CASSRTSGSTDTQYF. The chain couples TRBV28 to TRBJ2-3, with 10 nucleotides matching TRBD2. Germline V gene data show CDR1 as MDHEN and CDR2 as SYDVKM. The CDR3 loop spans 15 amino acids. V trimming: 5 bases; J trimming: 0 bases; junction bases outside the gene matches: 2.

V gene TRBV11-2 combines with J gene TRBJ1-1, with TRBD1 as a possible D gene (5 bases). Germline CDR1 is SGHAT and CDR2 is FQNNGV. CDR3 size: 14 residues. V was pared by 4 bases and J by 2 bases, with 11 bases between. In nucleotides, the CDR3 is TGTGCCAGCAGCTCCACTGGGGGTAACACTGAAGCTTTCTTT. Translating gives CASSSTGGNTEAFF. The variable domain in full, completed from reference TRBV11-2 and TRBJ1-1, reads EAGVAQSPRYKIIEKRQSVAFWCNPISGHATLYWYQQILGQGPKLLIQFQNNGVVDDSQLPKDRFSAERLKGVDSTLKIQPAKLEDSAVYLCASSSTGGNTEAFFGQGTRLTVV.

Comment on this clone: Other DNA sequences in the same sample also yield this CDR3. The V call is TRBV30, the J call TRBJ1-2; TRBD1 might be the D (5 bases). Trimming cost V 0 bases and J 7 bases, with 15 bases left between them. The CDR3 runs 14 residues. CDR1 is GTSNPN and CDR2 is SVGIG in the germline V gene (reference sequence). CDR3 sequence: CAWSVRGREGGYTF. The CDR3 nucleotides are TGTGCCTGGAGTGTACGGGGCAGGGAAGGTGGCTACACCTTC.

The chain recombines TRBV4-2 with TRBJ2-5, with TRBD2 matching over 9 bases. The junction had 7 bases not matched to a gene; V was cut back by 4 bases and J by 4 bases. Germline CDR1 is LGHNA and CDR2 is YNFKEQ. CDR3 length: 15 residues. The CDR3 region has the DNA TGTGCCAGCAGCCCGGTAGCGGGAGCTGGAGAGACCCAGTACTTC. Its translation: CASSPVAGAGETQYF.

In its sample, this clone was seen a few times. The chain couples TRBV28 to TRBJ1-4, with 8 bases lining up with TRBD1. The J segment lost 4 bases and the V segment lost 6 bases, leaving 7 bases of the junction unmatched. Germline V gives CDR1 MDHEN, CDR2 SYDVKM. This CDR3 spans 15 amino acids. This CDR3 reads CASRPGTGFNEKLFF. CDR3 DNA: TGTGCCAGCAGACCCGGGACAGGTTTTAATGAAAAACTGTTTTTT. Drawing the rest from reference TRBV28 and TRBJ1-4, the complete variable domain is DVKVTQSSRYLVKRTGEKVFLECVQDMDHENMFWYRQDPGLGLRLIYFSYDVKMKEKGDIPEGYSVSREKKERFSLILESASTNQTSMYLCASRPGTGFNEKLFFGSGTQLSVL.

The gene calls are TRBV23-1 and TRBJ2-3; unclear D gene. TRBV23-1 belongs to the ORF category, with a function that is uncertain. The CDR3 totals 12 residues. The CDR3 here is CGRLRGTDTQYF. Written as DNA, the CDR3 is TGCGGACGTCTAAGAGGCACAGATACGCAGTATTTT.

The chain links TRBV21-1 to TRBJ2-2; TRBD2, as called in the table, went unchecked against the DNA. TRBV21-1 is shown as a pseudogene. The CDR3 spans 13 residues. CDR3 residues: CASEAKNTGELFF. CDR3 bases: TGTGCCAGCGAAGCTAAGAACACCGGGGAGCTGTTTTTT.

The chain uses TRBV7-9 and TRBJ2-3, with 13 bases identical to TRBD2. The CDR3 runs to 18 residues. The germline V gene has CDR1 SEHNR and CDR2 FQNEAQ (reference sequence). J lost 0 bases, V lost 6 bases, and 9 bases had no gene match. CDR3 loop: CASRPGLAGEISTDTQYF. Here the CDR3 DNA reads TGTGCCAGCAGACCAGGACTAGCGGGAGAGATTAGCACAGATACGCAGTATTTT.

J is TRBJ2-3 and V is TRBV5-1, with 7 positions matching TRBD1. V trimming: 3 bases; J trimming: 4 bases; junction bases outside the gene matches: 5. In germline, CDR1 is SGHRS, CDR2 YFSETQ. This CDR3 has 14 amino acids. CDR3 coding DNA: TGCGCCAGCAGCTCAGGACAGGAGGCAGATACGCAGTATTTT. As protein: CASSSGQEADTQYF.

In DNA, the CDR3 is TGTGCCAGCAGTTGGCAGGGGGCGATTGGCTACACCTTC. This translates into CASSWQGAIGYTF. The chain carries TRBV28 and TRBJ1-2, with TRBD1 matching 8 bases. This CDR3 is built from 13 residues. The germline gives CDR1 MDHEN, CDR2 SYDVKM. V was pared by 4 bases and J by 7 bases, with 5 bases of the junction left unmatched.

The gene calls are TRBV9 and TRBJ2-2; D perhaps matches TRBD2 (5 bases). CDR1 is SGDLS, CDR2 YYNGEE, per germline. The CDR3 runs to 15 residues. V lost 4 bases, J lost 1 base, and 11 bases lay in between. The CDR3 DNA reads as TGTGCCAGCAGCCCCCCCCGGGGGAACACCGGGGAGCTGTTTTTT. As protein: CASSPPRGNTGELFF.

V and J are TRBV14 and TRBJ2-1; D unresolved. The CDR3 has 14 residues. V shed 3 bases and J shed 2 bases, with 8 bases lying between them. Looked up from germline, CDR1 is SGHDN and CDR2 is FVKESK. CDR3 sequence: CASSQMSPYNEQFF. CDR3 in DNA: TGTGCCAGCAGCCAGATGTCCCCCTACAATGAGCAGTTCTTC. The variable domain in full, with the rest retrieved from reference TRBV14 and TRBJ2-1, is EAGVTQFPSHSVIEKGQTVTLRCDPISGHDNLYWYRRVMGKEIKFLLHFVKESKQDESGMPNNRFLAERTGGTYSTLKVQPAELEDSGVYFCASSQMSPYNEQFFGPGTRLTVL.

The genes are TRBV27 and TRBJ2-5, with 7 bases fitting TRBD2. This CDR3 has 11 amino acids. Germline CDR1 and CDR2: MNHEY and SMNVEV (reference sequence). V lost 6 bases and J lost 5; bases outside the gene matches: 0. The CDR3 sequence: CASRGGETQYF. The CDR3 region has the DNA TGTGCCAGCAGGGGGGGGGAGACCCAGTACTTC.

This clone was observed at least ten times. At the DNA level, this CDR3 is encoded by other sequences in the same sample as well. The chain combines TRBV30 with TRBJ1-2; the match to TRBD1 covers 8 bases. The germline V gene has CDR1 GTSNPN and CDR2 SVGIG (reference sequence). Germline trimming cut 7 bases from V and 6 bases from J; bases unmatched to any gene: 13. CDR3 length equals 14 residues. This CDR3 is CALSSQGAIDGYTF. The CDR3 DNA reads as TGTGCCTTATCCTCTCAGGGGGCAATCGATGGCTACACCTTC.

This clone was seen a single time. The chain links TRBV7-2 to TRBJ2-1, with TRBD1 as a possible D gene (5 bases). Trimming took off 0 bases at V and 5 bases at J, with 11 bases between the two ends. CDR1 SGHTA and CDR2 FQGNSA come from the germline V gene. The length of the CDR3 is 15 residues. CDR3 residues: CASSLAQAYHNEQFF. CDR3 DNA sequence: TGTGCCAGCAGCTTAGCACAGGCATACCACAATGAGCAGTTCTTC.

With regard to this clone: The sample carries other DNA sequences with the same CDR3. The chain combines TRBV18 with TRBJ1-4, with D possibly TRBD1 on 5 matching bases. The CDR3 sequence is 15 residues long. The V end lost 3 bases, the J end lost 0 bases, and 8 bases lay between the germline ends. The germline CDR1 and CDR2 sequences are KGHSH and LQKENI. Here the CDR3 DNA reads TGTGCCAGCTCACCGGACATTGCAACTAATGAAAAACTGTTTTTT. This translates into CASSPDIATNEKLFF.

This chain connects TRBV5-8 to TRBJ1-2; D remains unclear. Per germline, CDR1 SGHTS and CDR2 YDEGEE. Trimming removed 5 bases at V and 4 bases at J, with 12 bases between. CDR3 length: 13 amino acids. The CDR3 bases are TGTGCCAGCAGAGATTCCGGGGTCTATGGCTACACCTTC. It translates to CASRDSGVYGYTF.